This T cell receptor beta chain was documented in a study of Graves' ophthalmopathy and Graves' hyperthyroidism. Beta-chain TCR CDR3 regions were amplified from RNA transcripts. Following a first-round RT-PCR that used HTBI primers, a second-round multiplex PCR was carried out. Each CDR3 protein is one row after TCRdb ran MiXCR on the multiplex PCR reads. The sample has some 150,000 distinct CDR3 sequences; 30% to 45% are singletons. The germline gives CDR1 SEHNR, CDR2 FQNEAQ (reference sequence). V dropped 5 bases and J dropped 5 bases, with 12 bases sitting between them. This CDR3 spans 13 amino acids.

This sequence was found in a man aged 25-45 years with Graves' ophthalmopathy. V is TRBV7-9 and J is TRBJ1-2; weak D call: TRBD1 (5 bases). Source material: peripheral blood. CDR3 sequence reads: CASSQGSQYGYTF. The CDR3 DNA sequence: TGTGCCAGCAGCCAGGGATCTCAGTATGGCTACACCTTC.